Sequencing of this TCR beta chain was carried out in a study of Ad26.COV2.S vaccination and SARS-CoV-2 variants. Treatment indicated: some 20 received Ad26.COV2.S at low or high dose, single or two shots; several received placebo; per-sample allocation not given. Samples were taken on day 63 after the first vaccine or placebo injection. The table came from immunoSEQ multiplex PCR; TCRdb's copy has only in-frame clones and leaves some out. The sample records around 340,000 clones, about 85% being singletons. Study-wide results and caveats: Substantial breadth in spike-specific CD8+ and CD4+ T cell responses was reportedly seen after vaccination.

Points on this clone: Its antigen is unknown.

This specimen was peripheral blood, taken in a trial of Ad26.COV2.S vaccine versus placebo. The source of this sequence is a person aged 18-60 years who received the Ad26.COV2.S COVID-19 vaccine or a placebo.

CDR3 protein: CASRPPGLSYEQYF. The DNA of the CDR3 is TGTGCCAGCAGGCCTCCGGGACTCTCCTACGAGCAGTACTTC. The genes are TRBV6-5 and TRBJ2-7; D might be TRBD2 (6 bases). V lost 6 bases to trimming and J lost 0 bases, with 12 bases between them. The germline V gene has CDR1 MNHEY and CDR2 SVGAGI. This CDR3 comprises 14 residues.